A single sample is the source of the 22 T cell receptor beta chains below, sequenced in a study of OX40 agonist ivuxolimab in advanced cancers. The repertoire was sequenced with immunoSEQ multiplex PCR; TCRdb's copy has only in-frame clones and lacks some. In the table there are fewer than 70,000 clones, approximately 86% of which are singletons. Specimen: CD4+ or CD8+ T cells sorted from blood, collected in a trial of the OX40 agonist ivuxolimab. Receptors were obtained from an adult with an advanced solid tumor such as melanoma, head and neck, liver or kidney cancer.

The chain is built from TRBV5-1 and TRBJ2-2, with TRBD1 identical over 8 bases. In germline, CDR1 is SGHRS, CDR2 YFSETQ. The CDR3 has 15 amino acids. V shed 4 bases and J 4 bases; nucleotides not matched to a gene: 6. DNA for the CDR3: TGCGCCAGCAGCGAGCAGGGGGCGGGCACCGGGGAGCTGTTTTTT. Translation gives CASSEQGAGTGELFF.

This clone was seen more than once but under ten times. The chain is built from TRBV6-6 and TRBJ2-7, with D unclear. V gave up 5 bases and J gave up 2 bases, with 10 bases separating them. Germline V gene data show CDR1 as MNHNY and CDR2 as SVGAGI (reference sequence). The CDR3 has 13 amino acids. CDR3 bases: TGTGCCAGCAGTCCCTCCCGGGCCTACGAGCAGTACTTC. It is translated as CASSPSRAYEQYF.

The J gene is TRBJ2-1, the V gene TRBV7-2; the match to TRBD2 covers 9 bases. Germline V gene lookup returns CDR1 SGHTA and CDR2 FQGNSA. The J segment lost 4 bases and the V segment lost 5 bases, leaving 6 bases of the junction unmatched. The length of the CDR3 is 15 residues. The CDR3 loop reads CASSPGLAEYNEQFF. In nucleotides, the CDR3 is TGTGCCAGCAGCCCGGGACTAGCAGAATACAATGAGCAGTTCTTC.

The genes are TRBV7-2 and TRBJ2-5, with 8 bases that match TRBD2. Germline V CDR1 and CDR2: SGHTA, FQGNSA. The CDR3 is 16 residues long. V trimming: 5 bases; J trimming: 2 bases; junction bases outside the gene matches: 10. CDR3 loop: CASSGGWASGQETQYF. DNA of the CDR3: TGTGCCAGCAGCGGTGGGTGGGCTAGCGGGCAAGAGACCCAGTACTTC. Based on the CDR3 plus reference TRBV7-2 and TRBJ2-5, the full variable domain is GAGVSQSPSNKVTEKGKDVELRCDPISGHTALYWYRQSLGQGLEFLIYFQGNSAPDKSGLPSDRFSAERTGGSVSTLTIQRTQQEDSAVYLCASSGGWASGQETQYFGPGTRLLVL.

This clone was picked up one time. The chain carries TRBV19 and TRBJ1-3; D is uncertain. CDR3 length equals 15 residues. The germline V gene has CDR1 LNHDA and CDR2 SQIVND (reference sequence). Trimming cost V 3 bases and J 0 bases, with 9 bases left between them. CDR3: CASSIGRSSGNTIYF. The CDR3 region has the DNA TGTGCCAGTAGTATTGGGCGGAGCTCTGGAAACACCATATATTTT.

V gene TRBV5-1 combines with J gene TRBJ2-7; 7 bases fit TRBD2. After removal of 6 bases from V and 3 bases from J, the junction contained 3 bases not matched to a gene. Germline V gene sequence: CDR1 SGHRS, CDR2 YFSETQ. The CDR3 is made up of 12 amino acids. CDR3: CASNGDYYEQYF. For the CDR3, the DNA is TGCGCCAGCAACGGGGACTACTACGAGCAGTACTTC.

Here the CDR3 reads CASSLATAGGSRDTQYF. In DNA, the CDR3 is TGTGCCAGCAGCTTAGCGACGGCGGGGGGCTCGAGAGATACGCAGTATTTT. The chain couples TRBV7-2 to TRBJ2-3, with 8 bases lining up with TRBD2. The trim removed 0 bases at V and 5 bases at J, leaving 10 bases unmatched. Germline loops: CDR1 SGHTA, CDR2 FQGNSA. The CDR3 runs to 17 residues.

The V gene is TRBV7-3, the J gene TRBJ2-2, with a weak D call TRBD2 (6 bases). The CDR3 is 14 amino acids. Deletions cut 5 bases from V and 6 bases from J, with 13 bases between. Germline-derived CDR1 and CDR2 are SGHTA and FQGTGA. The CDR3 protein is CASSVNGGPGELFF. Written as DNA, the CDR3 is TGTGCCAGCAGCGTAAACGGGGGACCCGGGGAGCTGTTTTTT.

The chain recombines TRBV29-1 with TRBJ1-1; D possibly corresponds to TRBD1 (6 bases). Germline-derived CDR1 and CDR2 are SQVTM and ANQGSEA. The CDR3 runs to 14 residues. The chain's CDR3 is CSDSPGQTNTEAFF. The CDR3 DNA is TGCAGTGACTCGCCGGGACAAACGAACACTGAAGCTTTCTTT.

The chain recombines TRBV10-3 with TRBJ2-2; D unclear. The germline CDR1 and CDR2 sequences are ENHRY and SYGVKD. Trimming took 7 bases from V and 4 from J, leaving 16 bases between them. This CDR3 is 15 amino acids long. The CDR3 DNA follows: TGTGCCATCACCTCCGATAAAGCCCGCACCGGGGAGCTGTTTTTT. Its translation is CAITSDKARTGELFF.

This clone occurred a few times. The chain carries TRBV29-1 and TRBJ2-1; the D is unclear. The V end lost 6 bases, the J end lost 10 bases, and 13 bases lay between the germline ends. The V gene's germline CDR1 is SQVTM and CDR2 ANQGSEA. The CDR3 totals 11 residues. CDR3 sequence (DNA): TGCAGCGTCCCGGGCCCCCAGGAGCAGTTCTTC. It is translated as CSVPGPQEQFF.

The V and J genes are TRBV7-3 and TRBJ2-7; D gene ambiguous. The CDR3 contains 13 residues. Trimming removed 5 bases from V and 2 bases from J, with 10 bases in between. Germline V lookup: CDR1 SGHTA, CDR2 FQGTGA. The CDR3 loop reads CASSVRLPYEQYF. The CDR3 nucleotides are TGTGCCAGCAGCGTGAGACTCCCCTACGAGCAGTACTTC.

About this clone: The same CDR3 is also encoded by other DNA sequences in this sample. The chain uses TRBV30 and TRBJ1-6; D unclear. Germline CDR1 GTSNPN, CDR2 SVGIG (reference sequence). The length of the CDR3 is 11 residues. Trimming took off 0 bases at V and 7 bases at J, with 1 base between the two ends. Here the CDR3 reads CAWSVNSPLHF. Written as DNA, the CDR3 is TGTGCCTGGAGTGTCAATTCACCCCTCCACTTT.

The chain is built from TRBV28 and TRBJ1-2, with 7 bases aligning to TRBD1. The J segment lost 2 bases and the V segment lost 6 bases, leaving 12 bases of the junction unmatched. The CDR3 is 16 residues long. Per the germline V gene, CDR1 is MDHEN and CDR2 is SYDVKM. CDR3 region: CASSLSPSTGNYGYTF. The CDR3 DNA reads as TGTGCCAGCAGCCTATCACCCTCGACAGGGAACTATGGCTACACCTTC.

This clone was observed a handful of times. This rearrangement joins TRBV5-8 to TRBJ2-1; 11 nucleotides agree with TRBD1. The junction had 9 bases not matched to a gene; V was cut back by 0 bases and J by 4 bases. CDR3 length: 18 amino acids. Germline V gives CDR1 SGHTS, CDR2 YDEGEE. The CDR3 DNA reads TGTGCCAGCAGCTTGGCGTGGGGGGACAGGGGGGCGTACAATGAGCAGTTCTTC. Protein: CASSLAWGDRGAYNEQFF.

By its share, this clone is medium-sized (0.01 to 0.1%). This chain links TRBV30 with TRBJ2-7; possibly TRBD2 for D (5 bases). The length of the CDR3 is 12 residues. Looked up from germline, CDR1 is GTSNPN and CDR2 is SVGIG (reference sequence). V was shortened by 7 bases and J by 0 bases, with 10 bases between the two germline ends. The CDR3 spells CALKGSSYEQYF. The CDR3 DNA reads as TGTGCCTTAAAAGGGAGCTCCTACGAGCAGTACTTC.

The V and J genes are TRBV11-3 and TRBJ1-1, with a weak D call TRBD1 (5 bases). V was pared by 5 bases and J by 1 base, with 11 bases between. CDR1 is SGHNT, CDR2 YENEEA, per germline. CDR3 length equals 14 residues. The CDR3 DNA sequence: TGTGCCAGCAGCCCTCAGGGCAGGAACACTGAAGCTTTCTTT. Translation gives CASSPQGRNTEAFF.

This clone was seen a handful of times. This rearrangement joins TRBV11-2 to TRBJ2-1; TRBD2 agrees at 8 bases. The germline CDR1 and CDR2 sequences are SGHAT and FQNNGV. This CDR3 is built from 15 residues. V was pared by 0 bases and J by 9 bases, with 7 bases of the junction left unmatched. The CDR3 bases are TGTGCCAGCAGCTTAGATCCGGGGGGGCACTTTGAGCAGTTCTTC. This sequence encodes CASSLDPGGHFEQFF.

As concerns this clone: Distinct nucleotide sequences in the sample also encode this CDR3. J is TRBJ1-1 and V is TRBV7-9; the D gene is possibly TRBD1 (5 bases). Germline CDR1 SEHNR, CDR2 FQNEAQ (reference sequence). The CDR3 runs 14 residues. Trimming took off 5 bases at V and 1 base at J, with 11 bases between the two ends. The CDR3 DNA is TGTGCCAGCAGCCCCCGCGGGGGGAACACTGAAGCTTTCTTT. Translated: CASSPRGGNTEAFF.

The CDR3: CASSARTSSYEQYF. As DNA, the CDR3 is TGTGCCAGCAGCGCCCGGACTAGCTCCTACGAGCAGTACTTC. The V gene is TRBV9, the J gene TRBJ2-7, with 7 bases that match TRBD2. The CDR3 runs 14 residues. Germline assignment: CDR1 SGDLS and CDR2 YYNGEE. J was trimmed by 0 bases and V by 3 bases; bases with no gene match: 3.

The chain combines TRBV11-1 with TRBJ2-7; D is undetermined. The CDR3 extends over 12 amino acids. Trimming removed 3 bases from V and 5 bases from J, with 8 bases in between. Germline V gives CDR1 SGHAT, CDR2 FQDESV (reference sequence). CDR3 in DNA: TGTGCCAGCAGCTTTTGGGTTCACGAGCAGTACTTC. Amino acids: CASSFWVHEQYF. The full variable domain, its missing parts supplied by reference TRBV11-1 and TRBJ2-7, is EAEVAQSPRYKITEKSQAVAFWCDPISGHATLYWYRQILGQGPELLVQFQDESVVDDSQLPKDRFSAERLKGVDSTLKIQPAELGDSAMYLCASSFWVHEQYFGPGTRLTVT.

J is TRBJ1-2 and V is TRBV28, with D possibly being TRBD1 (5 bases). CDR1 MDHEN and CDR2 SYDVKM come from the germline V gene. CDR3 length: 13 amino acids. Trimming cost V 7 bases and J 3 bases, with 12 bases left between them. The CDR3: CASTQRRDYGYTF. In nucleotides, the CDR3 is TGTGCCAGCACCCAGCGCAGGGACTATGGCTACACCTTC.